This TCR beta chain was found in a study of cytomegalovirus exposure and HLA in healthy donors. Study context: In a later analysis, it was reported that the 90 to 150 validation repertoires had been produced on the same platform as the 670 or so repertoires belonging to the first cohort. Overall study results and limits: The classifier reportedly diagnosed cytomegalovirus status with high sensitivity and specificity. Associated with cytomegalovirus, according to the listing, were 150 to 200 TCR beta chains.

Trimming removed 3 bases at V and 5 bases at J, with 11 bases between. This CDR3 spans 13 amino acids. Germline V gives CDR1 MNHEY, CDR2 SMNVEV (reference sequence). Worth noting for this clone: Its antigen is still unknown.

Sequencing used immunoSEQ multiplex PCR; TCRdb keeps in-frame clones, though not all of them. The table lists 150,000 to 200,000 clones, 87% of them singletons. These donors were members of the roughly 120-subject validation cohort, a group separate from the approximately 620-subject first cohort. Input material: PBMCs. The receptor's source is a woman in her twenties or thirties in good health and CMV-seronegative. This sequence joins TRBV27 and TRBJ2-7; D may be TRBD1 (6 bases). The CDR3 reads CASSLGARNEQYF. The CDR3 DNA reads as TGTGCCAGCAGTTTGGGGGCGCGCAACGAGCAGTACTTC.